This T cell receptor beta chain was observed in a study of shared clonotypes between healthy human individuals. Study outcomes and limitations: Shared clonotypes across all four donors exceeded non-shared ones in generation probability.

The CDR3 runs to 13 residues. The V and J ends lost 7 bases and 1 base, in that order; junction bases with no gene match: 5. Germline CDR1 SQVTM, CDR2 ANQGSEA. CD45RA-negative memory and CD45RA+ naive subsets were split from the CD4+ cells. Points on this clone: The antigen is not known. Additional DNA sequences in this sample encode the identical CDR3.

TCRdb keeps only in-frame clones here, not all; method: immunoSEQ multiplex PCR. The sample includes some 2,100,000 clones, 90% to 97% of them seen just once. The sequenced material came from naive CD4+ T cells sorted from blood. Specified subset: CD45RA+ positively selected. The clonotype comes from a man in his late teens or twenties in good health. The chain is built from TRBV29-1 and TRBJ1-1, with TRBD1 identical over 8 bases. CDR3 protein: CSAGQGKNTEAFF. The DNA for the CDR3 is TGCAGCGCAGGACAGGGTAAGAACACTGAAGCTTTCTTT.